Below, 25 T cell receptor beta chains from the same sample are listed, as sequenced in a study of T cell repertoires in cytomegalovirus infection. No antigen has been identified for these receptors. Via MiXCR, TCRdb re-called the reads, giving one row per CDR3 protein. Among hundreds of thousands of distinct CDR3 sequences listed, less than 35% were seen once. The material was cultured CD8+ T cells from PBMCs, obtained from culture after CMV antigen stimulation. The source of these receptors is a human donor in good health (CMV status not recorded). Some clones in this sample may be carry-over from other donors' samples.

This clonotype was found many times. This chain joins TRBV7-6 and TRBJ2-3; 9 nucleotides agree with TRBD1. CDR1 SGHVS and CDR2 FNYEAQ come from the germline V gene. J lost 4 bases, V lost 1 base, and 12 bases had no gene match. The CDR3 covers 18 residues. The CDR3 coding sequence is TGTGCCAGCAGCTTAGGGTGGAGGGAGACAGGGGGAGCAGATACGCAGTATTTT. Its protein product is CASSLGWRETGGADTQYF. The variable domain in full, with the rest retrieved from reference TRBV7-6 and TRBJ2-3, is GAGVSQSPRYKVTKRGQDVALRCDPISGHVSLYWYRQALGQGPEFLTYFNYEAQQDKSGLPNDRFSAERPEGSISTLTIQRTEQRDSAMYRCASSLGWRETGGADTQYFGPGTRLTVL.

This clonotype was recorded only once. The V and J genes are TRBV29-1 and TRBJ1-1, with unresolved D. The V end lost 4 bases, the J end lost 2 bases, and 5 bases lay between the germline ends. The CDR3 runs to 11 residues. CDR1 is SQVTM, CDR2 ANQGSEA, per germline. The CDR3: CSVGHNTEAFF. CDR3 DNA sequence: TGCAGCGTTGGGCATAACACTGAAGCTTTCTTT.

V usage is TRBV10-3 and J usage is TRBJ2-7; tentative D call: TRBD1 (6 bases). The CDR3 is 16 residues long. The V gene's germline CDR1 is ENHRY and CDR2 SYGVKD. V gave up 6 bases and J gave up 0 bases, with 18 bases separating them. This CDR3 is CAIRSFRGYDSYEQYF. Written as DNA, the CDR3 is TGTGCCATCAGAAGTTTTAGGGGGTATGACTCCTACGAGCAGTACTTC.

This clonotype was detected ten times or more. The chain joins TRBV28 to TRBJ2-1; 11 nucleotides agree with TRBD1. Trimming cost V 6 bases and J 6 bases; bases outside gene matches: 7. Per germline, CDR1 MDHEN and CDR2 SYDVKM. The CDR3 contains 15 residues. CDR3 sequence reads: CASSHRDRGGNEQFF. CDR3 in DNA: TGTGCCAGCAGCCACCGGGACAGGGGGGGCAATGAGCAGTTCTTC.

This clonotype showed up just a few times. The CDR3 region is CASSMGQGDTEAFF. The CDR3 bases are TGTGCCAGTAGCATGGGACAAGGGGACACTGAAGCTTTCTTT. This rearrangement joins TRBV19 to TRBJ1-1; a weak D match, TRBD1 (6 bases). CDR1 is LNHDA and CDR2 is SQIVND in the germline V gene (reference sequence). The CDR3 runs 14 residues. The ends were cut back, 6 bases at V and 3 bases at J, with 14 bases in the middle.

The rearrangement links TRBV19 to TRBJ1-1, with TRBD1 as a possible D gene (6 bases). The CDR3 runs to 14 residues. Trimming took off 3 bases at V and 2 bases at J, with 10 bases between the two ends. CDR1 and CDR2 from the germline V gene are LNHDA and SQIVND (reference sequence). Here the CDR3 reads CASSITGFNTEAFF. CDR3 nucleotides: TGTGCCAGTAGTATTACAGGGTTTAACACTGAAGCTTTCTTT.

V usage is TRBV12-3 or TRBV12-4 and J usage is TRBJ2-3; no clear D. The CDR3 is 16 amino acids. V dropped 3 bases and J dropped 0 bases, with 13 bases sitting between them. The CDR3 reads CASSFYSQPSTDTQYF. The CDR3 nucleotides read TGTGCCAGCAGTTTCTACAGCCAGCCTAGCACAGATACGCAGTATTTT.

A few counts support this clonotype. J is TRBJ2-4 and V is TRBV2; D unclear. The CDR3 sequence is 10 residues long. The ends were cut back, 6 bases at V and 6 bases at J, with 3 bases in the middle. From germline, CDR1 is SNHLY and CDR2 FYNNEI. This CDR3 is CASRTNIQYF. CDR3 nucleotide sequence: TGTGCCAGCAGAACAAACATTCAGTACTTC.

V gene TRBV5-4 combines with J gene TRBJ2-7; D remains unclear. The CDR3 consists of 14 residues. Trimming removed 1 base at V and 2 bases at J, with 10 bases between. Germline-derived CDR1 and CDR2 are SGHNT and YYREEE (reference sequence). The CDR3 reads CASSLSGNPYEQYV. For the CDR3, the DNA is TGTGCCAGCAGCTTGAGTGGGAACCCCTACGAGCAGTACGTC.

With regard to this clonotype: No conserved phenylalanine or tryptophan ends this CDR3, so it is likely a read error. The DNA is omitted, as the CDR3 cannot be located on it reliably, and the CDR3 follows TCRdb's listing. This chain links TRBV9 with TRBJ1-4; TRBD1 was called by the table and not checked on the DNA. Germline-derived CDR1 and CDR2 are SGDLS and YYNGEE. With termini counted, the CDR3 has 20 amino acids. CDR3 loop: CASSAPTGRVKILLRNRRGP.

On this clonotype: The junction differs from germline at one of its ends, possibly a read error. The gene calls are TRBV9 and TRBJ2-1, with 8 nucleotides matching TRBD1. From germline, CDR1 is SGDLS and CDR2 YYNGEE. The CDR3 is 18 residues long. The DNA for the CDR3 is TGTTCCAGCAGCGACCGGGACAGGATTTTACTACTCTACAATGAGCAGTTCTTC. Protein sequence: CSSSDRDRILLLYNEQFF.

As for this clonotype: A much more abundant neighbour one base away suggests this may be a read error. V and J are TRBV7-4 and TRBJ2-1, with D possibly TRBD1 on 5 matching bases. Trimming cost V 5 bases and J 2 bases, with 16 bases left between them. The CDR3 runs 16 residues. Germline CDR1 is SGHVT and CDR2 is SQSDAQ. DNA of the CDR3: TGTGCCAGCAGCCCCCCCAGTAGCAGGGCCTACAATGAGCAGTTCTTC. Residues: CASSPPSSRAYNEQFF.

This clonotype was seen a handful of times. The rearrangement links TRBV10-2 to TRBJ2-3; 7 positions agree with TRBD2. Germline V gene data show CDR1 as WSHSY and CDR2 as SAAADI. This CDR3 contains 11 residues. The junction had 7 bases not matched to a gene; V was cut back by 8 bases and J by 11 bases. The CDR3: CASGGTTRQYF. CDR3 nucleotide sequence: TGCGCCAGCGGAGGGACTACCAGGCAGTATTTT.

In this sample, this clonotype turned up a few times. J is TRBJ2-7 and V is TRBV27, with D possibly TRBD1 on 5 matching bases. CDR1 and CDR2 (germline): MNHEY, SMNVEV (reference sequence). The CDR3 spans 15 residues. Trimming left V 4 bases short and J 5 bases short, with 18 bases between. The CDR3 spells CASSSQGVSYHEQYF. The CDR3, as DNA: TGTGCCAGCAGTTCCCAGGGTGTCTCATACCACGAGCAGTACTTC.

This clonotype is a singleton in its sample. The rearrangement joins TRBV14 to TRBJ1-1; no clear D. Germline CDR1 is SGHDN and CDR2 is FVKESK. V lost 1 base, J lost 2 bases, and 20 bases lay in between. CDR3 size: 18 residues. The CDR3 sequence is CASSQVLDRLEFNTEAFF. The CDR3 DNA reads TGTGCCAGCAGCCAAGTTCTCGATCGACTAGAATTTAACACTGAAGCTTTCTTT.

The chain couples TRBV27 to TRBJ2-1, with D uncertain. V was cut by 5 bases and J by 8 bases, with 13 bases left in between. The CDR3 extends over 13 amino acids. Germline V gives CDR1 MNHEY, CDR2 SMNVEV (reference sequence). Written as DNA, the CDR3 is TGTGCCAGCAGTCTTTTTCAGTTGGATGAGCAGTTCTTC. The encoded protein is CASSLFQLDEQFF.

This clonotype was found a few times. V is TRBV6-6 and J is TRBJ2-7, with 10 nucleotides matching TRBD1. Germline values: CDR1 MNHNY, CDR2 SVGAGI (reference sequence). The V and J ends lost 8 bases and 3 bases, in that order; junction bases with no gene match: 19. CDR3 size: 18 residues. CDR3 bases: TGTGCCAGCGCTGGCGGGACAGGGGCCGGACTGGGGTACTACGAGCAGTACTTC. This codes for CASAGGTGAGLGYYEQYF.

Many counts were recorded for this clonotype. The chain uses TRBV12-3 or TRBV12-4 and TRBJ1-1; 8 bases line up with TRBD1. V shed 6 bases and J 7 bases; nucleotides not matched to a gene: 10. The CDR3 loop spans 14 amino acids. The CDR3 coding sequence is TGTGCCAGCAGGAGAGCAGGGGGCGTTCATGAAGCTTTCTTT. It yields the protein CASRRAGGVHEAFF.

CDR3 nucleotide sequence: TGTGCCAGCAGTCAACCTTTCGGATCAGAAAGCACAGATACGCAGTATTTT. It codes for CASSQPFGSESTDTQYF. The chain combines TRBV27 with TRBJ2-3; D gene ambiguous. The CDR3 loop spans 17 amino acids. CDR1 and CDR2 from the germline V gene are MNHEY and SMNVEV (reference sequence). Trimming removed 5 bases from V and 0 bases from J, with 18 bases in between.

The CDR3 coding sequence is TGTGCCAGCAGCTCATCTAGCAGGGGGCTACCGAAGACCCAGTACTTC. Amino acids: CASSSSSRGLPKTQYF. This chain connects TRBV7-9 to TRBJ2-5; 8 bases agree with TRBD1. V dropped 4 bases and J dropped 6; count of bases not matched to a gene: 13. The CDR3 spans 16 residues. Germline lookup yields CDR1 SEHNR and CDR2 FQNEAQ (reference sequence).

In its sample, this clonotype was seen many times. The chain uses TRBV7-8 and TRBJ1-1; 7 nucleotides align to TRBD1. This CDR3 contains 14 residues. Trimming removed 8 bases from V and 6 bases from J; junction bases left unmatched: 12. From germline, CDR1 is SGHVS and CDR2 FQNEAQ. Here the CDR3 reads CASCRQGDYAEAFF. The CDR3 DNA sequence: TGTGCCAGCTGTCGGCAGGGGGATTATGCTGAAGCTTTCTTT.

This clonotype has just a few counts. V gene TRBV11-3 combines with J gene TRBJ2-5; D is ambiguous. The V end lost 5 bases, the J end lost 5 bases, and 21 bases lay between the germline ends. The germline gives CDR1 SGHNT, CDR2 YENEEA. CDR3 length: 16 residues. CDR3 residues: CASSPRENLAAETQYF. CDR3 DNA: TGTGCCAGCAGCCCCCGCGAGAACCTCGCCGCGGAGACCCAGTACTTC.

This clonotype appeared many times. V gene TRBV7-9 combines with J gene TRBJ2-7; D perhaps matches TRBD2 (6 bases). Trimming left V 1 base short and J 7 bases short, with 14 bases between. Per the germline V gene, CDR1 is SEHNR and CDR2 is FQNEAQ (reference sequence). The CDR3 loop spans 14 amino acids. CDR3 DNA sequence: TGTGCCAGCAGCTTAGTGGGGGGTGTTGGGGAGCAGTACGTC. Its translation is CASSLVGGVGEQYV.

This clonotype was recorded a few times. The gene calls are TRBV19 and TRBJ2-4; 9 positions match TRBD1. Germline loops: CDR1 LNHDA, CDR2 SQIVND (reference sequence). The V segment lost 10 bases and the J segment 0 bases; nucleotides outside the gene matches: 4. This CDR3 is built from 14 residues. CDR3 loop: CATQGQGAKNIQYF. For the CDR3, the DNA is TGTGCCACCCAGGGACAGGGAGCCAAAAACATTCAGTACTTC.

This clonotype has more than one count but fewer than ten. The rearrangement uses TRBV19 and TRBJ2-1; no definite D call. V shed 3 bases and J shed 5 bases, with 8 bases lying between them. From germline, CDR1 is LNHDA and CDR2 SQIVND (reference sequence). CDR3 length equals 13 residues. The CDR3 coding sequence is TGTGCCAGTAGTATGATACTAAACAATGAGCAGTTCTTC. Protein product: CASSMILNNEQFF.